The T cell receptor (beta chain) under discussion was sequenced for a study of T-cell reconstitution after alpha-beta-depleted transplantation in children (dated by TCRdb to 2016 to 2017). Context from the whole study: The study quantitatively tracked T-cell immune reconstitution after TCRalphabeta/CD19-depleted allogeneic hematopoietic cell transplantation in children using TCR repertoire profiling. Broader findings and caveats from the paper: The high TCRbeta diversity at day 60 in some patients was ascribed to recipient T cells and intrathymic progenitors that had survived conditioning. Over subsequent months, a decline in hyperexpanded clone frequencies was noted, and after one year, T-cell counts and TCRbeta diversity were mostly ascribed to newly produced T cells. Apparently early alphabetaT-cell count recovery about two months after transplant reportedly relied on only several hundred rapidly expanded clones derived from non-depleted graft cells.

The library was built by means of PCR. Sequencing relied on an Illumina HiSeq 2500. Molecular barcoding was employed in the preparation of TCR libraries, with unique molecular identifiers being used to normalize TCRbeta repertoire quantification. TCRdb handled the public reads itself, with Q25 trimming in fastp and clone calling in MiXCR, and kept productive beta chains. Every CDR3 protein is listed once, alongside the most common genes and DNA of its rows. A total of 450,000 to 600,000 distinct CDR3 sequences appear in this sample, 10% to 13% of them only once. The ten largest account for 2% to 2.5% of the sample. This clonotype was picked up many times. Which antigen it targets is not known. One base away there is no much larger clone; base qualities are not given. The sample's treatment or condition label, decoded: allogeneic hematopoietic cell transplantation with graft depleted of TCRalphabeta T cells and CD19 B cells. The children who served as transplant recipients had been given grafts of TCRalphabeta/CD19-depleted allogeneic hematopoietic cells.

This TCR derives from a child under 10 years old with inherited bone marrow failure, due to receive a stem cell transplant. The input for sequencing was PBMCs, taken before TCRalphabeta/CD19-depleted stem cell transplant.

The DNA sequence is as follows: TGTGCCAGCAGTGATCGGGCTCCATCGAGCTCCTACAATGAGCAGTTCTTC. It codes for CASSDRAPSSSYNEQFF. The rearranged chain carries TRBV6-1 and TRBJ2-1; the D gene cannot be resolved reliably. V and J are truncated by 3 bases and 0 bases respectively, leaving an intervening sequence of 15 bases. Sequences MNHNS (CDR1) and SASEGT (CDR2) are obtained from the germline V gene. Taken from cysteine to phenylalanine, the CDR3 has 17 residues. Only the CDR3 DNA stays, 51 bases, in frame from base 1.